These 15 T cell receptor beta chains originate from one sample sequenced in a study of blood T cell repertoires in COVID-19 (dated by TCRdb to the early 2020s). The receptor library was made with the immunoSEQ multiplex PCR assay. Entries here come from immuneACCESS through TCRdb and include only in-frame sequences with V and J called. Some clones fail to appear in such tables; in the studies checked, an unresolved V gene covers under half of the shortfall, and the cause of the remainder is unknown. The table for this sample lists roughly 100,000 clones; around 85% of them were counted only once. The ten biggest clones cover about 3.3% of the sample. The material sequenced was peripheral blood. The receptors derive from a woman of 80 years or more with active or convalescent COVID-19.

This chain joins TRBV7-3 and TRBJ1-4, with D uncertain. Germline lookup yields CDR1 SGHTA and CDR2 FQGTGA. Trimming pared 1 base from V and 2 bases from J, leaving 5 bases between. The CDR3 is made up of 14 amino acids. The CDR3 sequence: CASSLIATNEKLFF. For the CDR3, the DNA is TGTGCCAGCAGCTTAATTGCGACTAATGAAAAACTGTTTTTT.

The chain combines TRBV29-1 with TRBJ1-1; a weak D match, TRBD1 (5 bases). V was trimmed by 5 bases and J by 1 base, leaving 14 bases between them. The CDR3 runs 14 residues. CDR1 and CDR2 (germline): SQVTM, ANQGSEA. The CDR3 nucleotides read TGCAGCGTTAAACAGGCGTTCGGGAACACTGAAGCTTTCTTT. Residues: CSVKQAFGNTEAFF.

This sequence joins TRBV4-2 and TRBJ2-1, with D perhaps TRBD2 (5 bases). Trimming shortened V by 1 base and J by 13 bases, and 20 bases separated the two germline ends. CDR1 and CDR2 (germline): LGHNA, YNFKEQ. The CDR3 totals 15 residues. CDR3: CASSQGPNTRAHQFF. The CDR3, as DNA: TGTGCCAGCAGCCAAGGGCCCAACACTAGGGCTCACCAGTTCTTC.

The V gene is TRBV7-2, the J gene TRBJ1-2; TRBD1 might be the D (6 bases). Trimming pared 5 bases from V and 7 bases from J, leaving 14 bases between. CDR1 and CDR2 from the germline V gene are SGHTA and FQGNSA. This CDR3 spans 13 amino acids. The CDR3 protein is CASSGGQKGGYTF. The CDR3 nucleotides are TGTGCCAGCAGCGGGGGCCAAAAGGGTGGCTACACCTTC.

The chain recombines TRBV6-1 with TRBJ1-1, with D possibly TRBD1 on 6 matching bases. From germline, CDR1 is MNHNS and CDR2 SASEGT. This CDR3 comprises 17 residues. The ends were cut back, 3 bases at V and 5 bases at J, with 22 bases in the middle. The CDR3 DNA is TGTGCCAGCAGTGAGTACGGTACACAGGGAAGGGGGACTGAAGCTTTCTTT. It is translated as CASSEYGTQGRGTEAFF.

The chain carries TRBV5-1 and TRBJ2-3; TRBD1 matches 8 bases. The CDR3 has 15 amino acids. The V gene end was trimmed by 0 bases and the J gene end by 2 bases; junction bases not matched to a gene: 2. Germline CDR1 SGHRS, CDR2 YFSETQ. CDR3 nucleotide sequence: TGCGCCAGCAGCTTGGGGACAGGGACCACAGATACGCAGTATTTT. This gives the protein CASSLGTGTTDTQYF.

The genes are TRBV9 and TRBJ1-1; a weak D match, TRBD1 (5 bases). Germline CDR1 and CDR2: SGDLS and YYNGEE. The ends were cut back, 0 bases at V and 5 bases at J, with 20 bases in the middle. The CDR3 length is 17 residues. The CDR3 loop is CASSVGATAWGGTEAFF. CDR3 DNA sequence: TGTGCCAGCAGCGTAGGGGCTACGGCCTGGGGGGGGACTGAAGCTTTCTTT.

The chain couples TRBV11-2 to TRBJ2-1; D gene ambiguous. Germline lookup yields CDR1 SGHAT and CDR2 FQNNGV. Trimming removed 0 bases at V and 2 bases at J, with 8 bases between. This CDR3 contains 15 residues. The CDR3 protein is CASSLDLPAYNEQFF. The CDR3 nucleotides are TGTGCCAGCAGCTTAGACCTGCCGGCCTACAATGAGCAGTTCTTC.

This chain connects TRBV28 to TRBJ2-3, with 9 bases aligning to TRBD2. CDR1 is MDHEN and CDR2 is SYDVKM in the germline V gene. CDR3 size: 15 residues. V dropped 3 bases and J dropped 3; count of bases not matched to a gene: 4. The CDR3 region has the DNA TGTGCCAGCAGTTTTGGTAGCGGGAGTACAGATACGCAGTATTTT. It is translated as CASSFGSGSTDTQYF.

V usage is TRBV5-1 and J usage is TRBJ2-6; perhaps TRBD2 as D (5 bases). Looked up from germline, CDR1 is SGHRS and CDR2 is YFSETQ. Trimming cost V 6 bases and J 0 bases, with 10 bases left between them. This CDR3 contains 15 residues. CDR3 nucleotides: TGCGCCAGCACCACTGAGGGCTCTGGGGCCAACGTCCTGACTTTC. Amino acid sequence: CASTTEGSGANVLTF.

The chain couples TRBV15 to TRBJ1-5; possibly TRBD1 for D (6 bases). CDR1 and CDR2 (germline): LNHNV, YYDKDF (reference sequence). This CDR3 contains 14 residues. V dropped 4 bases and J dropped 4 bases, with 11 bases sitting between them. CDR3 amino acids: CATSTQGGNQPQHF. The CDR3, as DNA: TGTGCCACCAGCACACAGGGCGGGAATCAGCCCCAGCATTTT. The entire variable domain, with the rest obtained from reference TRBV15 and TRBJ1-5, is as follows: DAMVIQNPRYQVTQFGKPVTLSCSQTLNHNVMYWYQQKSSQAPKLLFHYYDKDFNNEADTPDNFQSRRPNTSFCFLDIRSPGLGDTAMYLCATSTQGGNQPQHFGDGTRLSIL.

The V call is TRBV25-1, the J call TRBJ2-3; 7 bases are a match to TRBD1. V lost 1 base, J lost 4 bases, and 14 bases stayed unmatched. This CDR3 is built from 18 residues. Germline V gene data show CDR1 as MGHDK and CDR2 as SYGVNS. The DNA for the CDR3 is TGTGCCAGCAGTGAATTTGGCAGGGGGACGCCTTCGGCAGATACGCAGTATTTT. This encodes CASSEFGRGTPSADTQYF.

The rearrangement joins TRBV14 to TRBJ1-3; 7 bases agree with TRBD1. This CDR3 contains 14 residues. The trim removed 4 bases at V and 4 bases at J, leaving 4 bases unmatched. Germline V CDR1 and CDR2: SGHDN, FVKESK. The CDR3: CASSPGTAGNTIYF. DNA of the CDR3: TGTGCCAGCAGCCCCGGGACAGCAGGAAACACCATATATTTT. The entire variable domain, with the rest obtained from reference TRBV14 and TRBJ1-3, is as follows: EAGVTQFPSHSVIEKGQTVTLRCDPISGHDNLYWYRRVMGKEIKFLLHFVKESKQDESGMPNNRFLAERTGGTYSTLKVQPAELEDSGVYFCASSPGTAGNTIYFGEGSWLTVV.

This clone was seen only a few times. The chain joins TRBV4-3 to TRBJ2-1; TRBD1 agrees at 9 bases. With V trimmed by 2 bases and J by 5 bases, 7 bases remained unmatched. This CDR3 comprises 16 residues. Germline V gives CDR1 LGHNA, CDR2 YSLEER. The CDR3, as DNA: TGCGCCAGCAGCCAATATAGCGGACAGGGGCACAATGAGCAGTTCTTC. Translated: CASSQYSGQGHNEQFF.

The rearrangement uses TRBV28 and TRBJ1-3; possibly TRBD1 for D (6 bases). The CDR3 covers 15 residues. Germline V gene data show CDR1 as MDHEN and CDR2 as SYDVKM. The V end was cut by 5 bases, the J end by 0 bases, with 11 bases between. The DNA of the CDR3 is TGTGCCAGCAGTGCCCCAGGGGCCTCTGGAAACACCATATATTTT. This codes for CASSAPGASGNTIYF.